This TCR beta chain was identified in a study of shared clonotypes between healthy human individuals. The data were produced by immunoSEQ multiplex PCR, yet TCRdb's version contains in-frame clones alone and is incomplete. The sample holds over 400,000 clones; around 85% are singletons and the top ten take roughly an eighth. CDR1 is SEHNR and CDR2 is FQNEAQ in the germline V gene (reference sequence). The CDR3 has 14 residues. Deletions cut 2 bases from V and 1 base from J, with 8 bases between. This chain uses TRBV7-9 with TRBJ1-1; no clear D gene. This clonotype was obtained from a woman between 35 and 50 years old in good health. Some clones in this sample may be carry-over from other donors' samples. The sample taken for sequencing was PBMCs. The CDR3 bases are TGTGCCAGCAGCTTACAATCGGGGAACACTGAAGCTTTCTTT. It encodes CASSLQSGNTEAFF. The variable domain in full, completed from reference TRBV7-9 and TRBJ1-1, reads DTGVSQNPRHKITKRGQNVTFRCDPISEHNRLYWYRQTLGQGPEFLTYFQNEAQLEKSRLLSDRFSAERPKGSFSTLEIQRTEQGDSAMYLCASSLQSGNTEAFFGQGTRLTVV.